Each of the 12 T cell receptor beta chains below was sequenced from the same sample in a study of STAT5B mutations in CD4+ large granular lymphocyte leukemia. The method was immunoSEQ multiplex PCR; TCRdb's version includes in-frame clones alone and lacks a portion of them. The table shows under 50,000 clones, with approximately 83% occurring only once. Sequenced input: CD4+ T cells from blood buffy coats. The source of these receptors is a human donor in good health.

Only one count was recorded for this clone. The chain employs TRBV19 and TRBJ2-2; 8 bases are a match to TRBD1. The CDR3 has 17 residues. Germline V gene sequence: CDR1 LNHDA, CDR2 SQIVND (reference sequence). After removal of 5 bases from V and 3 bases from J, the junction contained 11 bases not matched to a gene. The CDR3 nucleotides read TGTGCCAGTAGTGTTAGGACAGGGCGGACAGACACCGGGGAGCTGTTTTTT. This codes for CASSVRTGRTDTGELFF.

The V and J genes are TRBV7-3 and TRBJ1-3, with D possibly TRBD1 on 5 matching bases. Trimming cost V 0 bases and J 2 bases, with 8 bases left between them. This CDR3 is 15 amino acids long. CDR1 SGHTA and CDR2 FQGTGA come from the germline V gene. The CDR3 sequence: CASSLTGAPGNTIYF. Written as DNA, the CDR3 is TGTGCCAGCAGCTTAACAGGGGCCCCTGGAAACACCATATATTTT.

V usage is TRBV7-9 and J usage is TRBJ2-1, with 14 bases identical to TRBD2. The CDR3 is 17 residues long. The germline V gene has CDR1 SEHNR and CDR2 FQNEAQ (reference sequence). The ends lost 5 bases at V and 2 bases at J; junction bases unmatched: 5. CDR3 residues: CASSPRTSGRPYNEQFF. The CDR3 region has the DNA TGTGCCAGCAGCCCGCGGACTAGCGGGAGGCCCTACAATGAGCAGTTCTTC.

The genes are TRBV9 and TRBJ2-7; TRBD1 aligns across 7 bases. After removal of 0 bases from V and 1 base from J, the junction contained 4 bases not matched to a gene. Germline lookup yields CDR1 SGDLS and CDR2 YYNGEE. The CDR3 length is 15 residues. The CDR3 nucleotides are TGTGCCAGCAGCGTAGAGGCAGGGGGTTCCTACGAGCAGTACTTC. This codes for CASSVEAGGSYEQYF.

This chain links TRBV5-6 with TRBJ2-7, with D unclear. The germline V and J ends were trimmed by 3 bases and 0 bases, with 13 bases remaining between them. The germline gives CDR1 SGHDT, CDR2 YYEEEE. The CDR3 covers 15 residues. The CDR3 DNA reads TGTGCCAGCAGCTACCGGCAGGAGCCCTCCTACGAGCAGTACTTC. Amino acids: CASSYRQEPSYEQYF.

This chain joins TRBV11-2 and TRBJ2-7, with D unresolved. The V end lost 4 bases, the J end lost 3 bases, and 25 bases lay between the germline ends. Per the germline V gene, CDR1 is SGHAT and CDR2 is FQNNGV. The CDR3 spans 18 residues. In DNA, the CDR3 is TGTGCCAGCAGCTCCCTAAAACACGCCAGGAGTCAAATCTACGAGCAGTACTTC. Residues: CASSSLKHARSQIYEQYF.

The genes are TRBV27 and TRBJ2-2, with D possibly being TRBD2 (6 bases). Germline CDR1 reads MNHEY; CDR2 reads SMNVEV (reference sequence). This CDR3 contains 15 residues. Trimming removed 4 bases from V and 6 bases from J, with 15 bases in between. The CDR3 DNA reads as TGTGCCAGCAGTTCCCCGGTGCTAGCGTCCGGGGAGCTGTTTTTT. As protein: CASSSPVLASGELFF.

V is TRBV28 and J is TRBJ1-2; 7 nucleotides agree with TRBD1. In germline, CDR1 is MDHEN, CDR2 SYDVKM. V trimming: 7 bases; J trimming: 5 bases; junction bases outside the gene matches: 4. The CDR3 consists of 12 residues. CDR3 coding DNA: TGTGCCAGCAAAGGGGGCTGGTATGGCTACACCTTC. Translated: CASKGGWYGYTF.

The V and J genes are TRBV9 and TRBJ1-3, with D possibly TRBD1 on 5 matching bases. The CDR3 runs 14 residues. CDR1 and CDR2 from the germline V gene are SGDLS and YYNGEE. Trimming removed 2 bases from V and 1 base from J, with 7 bases in between. The CDR3 reads CASSVDSSGNTIYF. The CDR3 region has the DNA TGTGCCAGCAGCGTTGACAGTTCTGGAAACACCATATATTTT.

This clone appeared a single time. The rearrangement links TRBV9 to TRBJ1-1; D gene unclear. Germline assignment: CDR1 SGDLS and CDR2 YYNGEE. Between the trimmed V and J ends, which lost 1 base and 1 base, there was a span of 11 bases. The CDR3 loop spans 15 amino acids. CDR3 nucleotides: TGTGCCAGCAGCGTAAGGGCACACCCGAACACTGAAGCTTTCTTT. It encodes CASSVRAHPNTEAFF.

The chain has TRBV7-9 and TRBJ2-1; the match to TRBD2 covers 7 bases. Looked up from germline, CDR1 is SEHNR and CDR2 is FQNEAQ (reference sequence). V trimming: 1 base; J trimming: 2 bases; junction bases outside the gene matches: 2. The CDR3 loop spans 15 amino acids. The CDR3 region has the DNA TGTGCCAGCAGCTTAGGGGGGGGACCCTACAATGAGCAGTTCTTC. As protein: CASSLGGGPYNEQFF.

The chain carries TRBV6-5 and TRBJ2-1; 9 positions match TRBD2. The CDR3 sequence is 14 residues long. Germline V gene sequence: CDR1 MNHEY, CDR2 SVGAGI. V gave up 11 bases and J gave up 6 bases; unmatched junction bases: 11. Here the CDR3 DNA reads TGTGCCGTTAAAGCGGGACTAGCCGTCAATGAGCAGTTCTTC. Translation: CAVKAGLAVNEQFF.